A selection of T cell receptor beta chains follows, all from one sample in a study of OX40 agonist ivuxolimab in advanced cancers. Repertoires were generated with immunoSEQ multiplex PCR, while TCRdb's copy carries only in-frame clones and drops some. The profile shows 75,000 to 95,000 clones, 89% of them singletons. The starting material was CD4+ or CD8+ T cells sorted from blood, obtained in a trial of the OX40 agonist ivuxolimab. These receptor sequences come from an adult with an advanced solid tumor such as melanoma, head and neck, liver or kidney cancer. CDR3s include the opening cysteine and the closing phenylalanine or tryptophan. D genes are given only for firm matches. The size of a clone is reported for some rows only, either as once, few or many, or as a class for expanded clones.

cdr3_nt | cdr3_aa | d_call | clone_size | j_call | v_call
TGTGCCAGCAGACAGCGGTCACGGGTAATGGGAGAGACCCAGTACTTC | CASRQRSRVMGETQYF | . | . | TRBJ2-5 | TRBV28
TGTGCCAGCAGCTTCGGCGGGGACTCCCCGGCTTTCTTT | CASSFGGDSPAFF | . | . | TRBJ1-1 | TRBV7-9
TGTGCCAGCAGCTTAGAAGCAGGGGTTGCGCATGGCTACACCTTC | CASSLEAGVAHGYTF | . | . | TRBJ1-2 | TRBV7-2
TGTGCCAGCAGCGTCACTCAGGGAAACATTCAGTACTTC | CASSVTQGNIQYF | . | . | TRBJ2-4 | TRBV7-6
TGTGCCAGCAGTGCAACACCCTACACAGATACGCAGTATTTT | CASSATPYTDTQYF | . | . | TRBJ2-3 | TRBV2
TGCGCCAGCAGCCAGGATAGGGGCGGGCCCAGAGAGCAGTTCTTC | CASSQDRGGPREQFF | . | . | TRBJ2-1 | TRBV4-1
TGTGCCAGCAGTTCCCCAATAGCGGGAAGCTCCTACGAGCAGTACTTC | CASSSPIAGSSYEQYF | TRBD2 | . | TRBJ2-7 | TRBV28
TGTGCTAGCAGCAAAGGGACAGGCCAAGAGACCCAGTACTTC | CASSKGTGQETQYF | TRBD1 | . | TRBJ2-5 | TRBV7-7
TGTGCCAGCACCCCCATCCTGCAGGCAAATTCACCCCTCCACTTT | CASTPILQANSPLHF | . | . | TRBJ1-6 | TRBV2
TGTGCCAGCAGCTTAGCGGTTTCCGGGAACACTGAAGCTTTCTTT | CASSLAVSGNTEAFF | . | . | TRBJ1-1 | TRBV7-9
TGTGCCAGCAGCTTTGGTAGGGGGGAGTATGGCTACACCTTC | CASSFGRGEYGYTF | . | . | TRBJ1-2 | TRBV5-5
TGTGCCACCACTAGGGGGACTAATGAAAAACTGTTTTTT | CATTRGTNEKLFF | . | once | TRBJ1-4 | TRBV15
TGTGCCAGCAGTTTGGCGGTCGGGGAGCTGTTTTTT | CASSLAVGELFF | . | . | TRBJ2-2 | TRBV28
TGTGCCAGCAGTCAGGACAGGGGCCCCATGAACACTGAAGCTTTCTTT | CASSQDRGPMNTEAFF | TRBD1 | . | TRBJ1-1 | TRBV11-1
TGTGCCAGCAGTGACGGTAGTCGGGGCCCAATATCCTACGAGCAGTACTTC | CASSDGSRGPISYEQYF | . | once | TRBJ2-7 | TRBV6-1
TGTGCCAGTAGTATGAGGGCCCAAGCTTTCTTT | CASSMRAQAFF | . | . | TRBJ1-1 | TRBV19
TGTGCCAGCAGTGATAGGTACAGGCAGATGAACACTGAAGCTTTCTTT | CASSDRYRQMNTEAFF | . | once | TRBJ1-1 | TRBV6-1
TGTGCCAGCAGTACCGGGACTAGCGGATACAATGAGCAGTTCTTC | CASSTGTSGYNEQFF | TRBD2 | . | TRBJ2-1 | TRBV2
TGTGCCAGCAGCACAGGGGGGGGCTTGGGTGAAAAACTGTTTTTT | CASSTGGGLGEKLFF | TRBD1 | . | TRBJ1-4 | TRBV7-9
TGTGCCAGCAGCGTAGCAAGCGGACCCACCTCCTACAATGAGCAGTTCTTC | CASSVASGPTSYNEQFF | . | . | TRBJ2-1 | TRBV9
TGTGCCAGCAGTTATCAGGGACTAGCGACCTACAATGAGCAGTTCTTC | CASSYQGLATYNEQFF | TRBD2 | . | TRBJ2-1 | TRBV11-2
TGTGCCAGCACCCAAGGAGGGGGCACTAGCACAGATACGCAGTATTTT | CASTQGGGTSTDTQYF | . | . | TRBJ2-3 | TRBV28
TGTGCCCTCGGGGACAGGGGAAGTATGCATGGCTACACCTTC | CALGDRGSMHGYTF | TRBD1 | . | TRBJ1-2 | TRBV28
TGCGCCAGCAGTCCGGGACAGGGTACAGATACGCAGTATTTT | CASSPGQGTDTQYF | TRBD1 | once | TRBJ2-3 | TRBV10-1
TGTGCCAGCAGCCGTCGCGAGGGTGTGGACTATGGCTACACCTTC | CASSRREGVDYGYTF | . | . | TRBJ1-2 | TRBV7-9
TGTGCCAGCAGTTTAGTTTTTGGACAGGGCGCGACCACTCAAGAGACCCAGTACTTC | CASSLVFGQGATTQETQYF | TRBD1 | . | TRBJ2-5 | TRBV27
TGTGCCAGCAGTGGCGGGATCAACACCGGGGAGCTGTTTTTT | CASSGGINTGELFF | . | once | TRBJ2-2 | TRBV2
TGTGCCAGCAGTGTGGGGCCCAATGAAGCTTTCTTT | CASSVGPNEAFF | . | . | TRBJ1-1 | TRBV6-1
TGCGCCAGCAGTCAACGGACAGGGAAGTTCGGGGAGCTGTTTTTT | CASSQRTGKFGELFF | TRBD1 | . | TRBJ2-2 | TRBV23-1
TGTGCTAGTGGTTTGTCCCCAGCCGAGCAGTACTTC | CASGLSPAEQYF | . | . | TRBJ2-7 | TRBV12-5
TGCGCCAGCAGCCAAGGGAGGGGCACAGATACGCAGTATTTT | CASSQGRGTDTQYF | . | . | TRBJ2-3 | TRBV4-1
TGTGCCAGCAGGTTTGACAGGAGCTCCTACGAGCAGTACTTC | CASRFDRSSYEQYF | . | . | TRBJ2-7 | TRBV2
TGTGCCAGCAGCTCTCACGGACAGGGTCGTAACTACGAGCAGTACTTC | CASSSHGQGRNYEQYF | TRBD1 | . | TRBJ2-7 | TRBV11-2
TGTGCCAGCAGCTTAGGAAGGGACGGGCCCCAGCATTTT | CASSLGRDGPQHF | . | . | TRBJ1-5 | TRBV5-6
TGCGCCAGCAGCCGAGGGGCGGCGGGGAGGACTTTCACAGATACGCAGTATTTT | CASSRGAAGRTFTDTQYF | . | . | TRBJ2-3 | TRBV4-1
TGCGCCAGCAGCCCTCCTCTTACCCAAGAGACCCAGTACTTC | CASSPPLTQETQYF | . | few | TRBJ2-5 | TRBV5-1
TGTGCCAGCAGCCCTGGACTAGCGGGGAACACAGATACGCAGTATTTT | CASSPGLAGNTDTQYF | TRBD2 | . | TRBJ2-3 | TRBV5-5
TGTGCCAGCAGTCCAAGACTAGCGGGGGGGACGCAGTATTTT | CASSPRLAGGTQYF | TRBD2 | . | TRBJ2-3 | TRBV27
TGTGCCAGCAGCGCAGGTACCCTTAGCGAAAAACTGTTTTTT | CASSAGTLSEKLFF | . | . | TRBJ1-4 | TRBV28
TGTGCCAGCAGTGAATGGGGTCCCTCCCGAACATACGAGCAGTACTTC | CASSEWGPSRTYEQYF | . | once | TRBJ2-7 | TRBV6-1
TGCGCCAGCAGCACCGACAGGGGAGGAAACACCATATATTTT | CASSTDRGGNTIYF | TRBD1 | . | TRBJ1-3 | TRBV5-1
TGTGCCAGCAGTCCGGCAGGGGAGAGAGATACGCAGTATTTT | CASSPAGERDTQYF | . | . | TRBJ2-3 | TRBV28
TGTGCCAGCAGTGGCCTCTTATTATCACCCACGCAGTACTTC | CASSGLLLSPTQYF | . | . | TRBJ2-7 | TRBV6-1
TGTGCCAGCAGTGCGGACGGCCAACTGGGAGATGAGCAGTTCTTC | CASSADGQLGDEQFF | . | . | TRBJ2-1 | TRBV27
TGTGCCAGTAGCCGAGGGACAGCCTCTGGGGCCAACGTCCTGACTTTC | CASSRGTASGANVLTF | TRBD1 | . | TRBJ2-6 | TRBV19
TGCGCCAGCAGCCCTCCGATCACAGCCTTCTACAATGAGCAGTTCTTC | CASSPPITAFYNEQFF | . | . | TRBJ2-1 | TRBV5-1
TGTGCCAGCGCCGTGGGGGGAAGCTCCTACGAGCAGTACTTC | CASAVGGSSYEQYF | . | . | TRBJ2-7 | TRBV7-3
TGTGCCAGCAGCGCGCCCGGGCGGAGCGAGCAGTACTTC | CASSAPGRSEQYF | . | . | TRBJ2-7 | TRBV9
TGTGCCAGCAGCTCAGATGGGGGAACTGAAGCTTTCTTT | CASSSDGGTEAFF | . | few | TRBJ1-1 | TRBV13
TGTGCCACCAGCACCACACTGACGGGAGGGAATTCACCCCTCCACTTT | CATSTTLTGGNSPLHF | . | . | TRBJ1-6 | TRBV15
TGTGCCAGCAGCTTAGCGTCCGGGACCGGCTCCTACGAGCAGTACTTC | CASSLASGTGSYEQYF | . | . | TRBJ2-7 | TRBV11-2
TGTGCCAGCAGCTTGGGGAGCGGGATGGAGACCCAGTACTTC | CASSLGSGMETQYF | TRBD2 | . | TRBJ2-5 | TRBV5-6
TGTGCCAGCAGGCCGACAGGCGTCAATCAGCCCCAGCATTTT | CASRPTGVNQPQHF | . | few | TRBJ1-5 | TRBV27
TGTGCCAGCAGCGTTACAGGGGGCGATCTCTACACCATATATTTT | CASSVTGGDLYTIYF | TRBD1 | . | TRBJ1-3 | TRBV9
TGTGCCAGCAGCTTAGCCAGGCGCGAGCAGTTCTTC | CASSLARREQFF | . | . | TRBJ2-1 | TRBV11-2
TGTGCCAGCAGGATGGCAGGGGCGCATGGCTACACCTTC | CASRMAGAHGYTF | . | . | TRBJ1-2 | TRBV28
TGTGCCAGCAGCCAACAGGTCCCAGGGGCCTCCCTCTCCTACGAGCAGTACTTC | CASSQQVPGASLSYEQYF | . | . | TRBJ2-7 | TRBV4-2
TGTGCCAGCAGTGAAGCGCTTTATGAGCAGGGGGGGCGGGATACGCAGTATTTT | CASSEALYEQGGRDTQYF | . | . | TRBJ2-3 | TRBV6-1
TGTGCCAGCAGCTTAGGGACAGGGAGGTACACTGAAGCTTTCTTT | CASSLGTGRYTEAFF | TRBD1 | . | TRBJ1-1 | TRBV7-9
TGTGCCACCAGCAGAGATATGAGAACCGCCGATACTTATGGCTACACCTTC | CATSRDMRTADTYGYTF | . | few | TRBJ1-2 | TRBV15